Sequencing of this TCR beta chain was carried out in a study of blood T cell repertoires in COVID-19. In the study overall: From the United States, Italy and Spain came samples of acute and convalescent COVID-19. Sample material is recorded as cDNA or gDNA derived from T cells, B-cell-depleted T cells, or PBMCs.

V lost 3 bases and J lost 2, with 8 bases in between. CDR1 is KGHSH, CDR2 LQKENI, per germline. This CDR3 spans 13 amino acids. The authors' processing: How many nucleated cells were present was estimated from reference gene primer amplification. Generated by immunoSEQ multiplex PCR, the TCRdb table keeps only in-frame clones and is missing some. V, J and clone size are those of that table, while D and trimming were read from the DNA. The sample includes approximately 160,000 clones, 80% to 85% of them seen just once. Each recovered donor of Cohort 3 presented with two negative PCRs, clearance, or symptom resolution.

The TCR originated in a woman aged 50 to 60 who had recovered from COVID-19. The sequenced sample was PBMCs or T cells enriched from blood (not recorded which). V and J are TRBV18 and TRBJ2-7; D not certain. Here the CDR3 DNA reads TGTGCCAGCTCACCCCAGGATGCCTACGAGCAGTACTTC. Its protein is CASSPQDAYEQYF.